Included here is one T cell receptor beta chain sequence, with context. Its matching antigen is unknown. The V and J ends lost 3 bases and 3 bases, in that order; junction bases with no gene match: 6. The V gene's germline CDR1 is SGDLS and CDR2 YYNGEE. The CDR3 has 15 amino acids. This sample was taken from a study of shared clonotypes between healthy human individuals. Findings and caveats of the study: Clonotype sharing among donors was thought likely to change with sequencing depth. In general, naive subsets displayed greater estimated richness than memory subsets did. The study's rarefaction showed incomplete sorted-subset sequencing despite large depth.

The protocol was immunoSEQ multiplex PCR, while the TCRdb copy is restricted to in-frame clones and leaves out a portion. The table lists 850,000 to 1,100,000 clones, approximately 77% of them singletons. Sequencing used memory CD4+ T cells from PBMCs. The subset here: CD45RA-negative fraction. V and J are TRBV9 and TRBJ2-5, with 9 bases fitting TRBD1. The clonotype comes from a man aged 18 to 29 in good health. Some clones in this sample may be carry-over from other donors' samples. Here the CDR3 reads CASSDRGQWEETQYF. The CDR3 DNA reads TGTGCCAGCAGCGACAGGGGGCAGTGGGAAGAGACCCAGTACTTC.